One TCR beta chain is described in this entry. Its antigen is not known. This sample stems from a study of T cell responses to AZD1222 COVID-19 vaccine. Study-wide results and limits: Across spike, vaccine-associated CD4 TCRs were found, dominant at 160-218 and 743-854.

The V and J ends lost 2 bases and 8 bases respectively, with 16 bases between them. The CDR3 has 15 amino acids. Germline CDR1 and CDR2: SEHNR and FQNEAQ (reference sequence). The repertoire was sequenced with immunoSEQ multiplex PCR; TCRdb's copy has only in-frame clones and lacks some. The sample lists around 110,000 clones; 85% to 95% were seen once. This TCR was sampled from an adult in good health. The specimen was peripheral blood, collected on day 0 of AZD1222 vaccination. The V call is TRBV7-9, the J call TRBJ2-1; D assignment may be TRBD1 or TRBD2 (6 bases each). In DNA form, the CDR3 reads TGTGCCAGCAGCTTATTTTGGGGGGCGGGTGATGAGCAGTTCTTC. Encoded protein: CASSLFWGAGDEQFF.